This T cell receptor beta chain was profiled in a study of T cell responses to AZD1222 COVID-19 vaccine. With regard to this clone: Its target is unknown.

General study results and limits: Spike-specific TCR repertoires showed rising breadth and depth after two AZD1222 doses. The donor group comprised mostly white British people and more females; the analysis possibly underestimated clonal diversity.

Clones were sequenced by immunoSEQ multiplex PCR, and TCRdb holds only the in-frame ones, with some missing. In the table there are 180,000 or so clones, around 90% of which are singletons. This CDR3 contains 16 residues. The V gene lost 5 bases and the J gene lost 3 bases, with 20 bases spanning the gap. Germline loops: CDR1 SEHNR, CDR2 FQNEAQ (reference sequence). V and J are TRBV7-9 and TRBJ2-7, with D tentatively TRBD1 (6 bases). The sequenced sample was peripheral blood, obtained 28 days after the second AZD1222 dose. This receptor was taken from an adult who received the AZD1222 COVID-19 vaccine. The CDR3 protein is CASSLDVGQRFYEQYF. CDR3 coding DNA: TGTGCCAGCAGCCTAGACGTCGGACAGCGCTTCTACGAGCAGTACTTC.